This is a list of T cell receptor beta chains from one sample in a study of T-cell reconstitution after alpha-beta-depleted transplantation in children. MiXCR, applied by TCRdb to the PCR reads, yields one record per CDR3 protein. The repertoire holds 500,000 or so distinct CDR3 sequences, with roughly 33% as singletons. Sequences were derived from PBMCs from the stem cell graft donor, sampled from the stem cell graft. The receptors come from a human donor who donated a stem cell graft to a child with aplastic anemia. The CDR3 runs from the conserved cysteine through the conserved F or W. Fields, in order: V gene, CDR3 protein.

>TRBV27
CASSFQGKNEKLFF
>TRBV7-2
CASSLAALVRTSTDTQYF
>TRBV7-9
CASTGGGTVNTIYF
>TRBV6-1
CASSEEVRSLGGNTIYF
>TRBV27
CASRALGPYEQYF
>TRBV9
CASSVEGASGSAKNIQYF
>TRBV4-3
CASSQDMEQFF
>TRBV19
CASSSIPRTEAFF
>TRBV19
CASGRVYGYTF
>TRBV30
CAWSGGFSYEQYF
>TRBV20-1
CSARETSGNYNEQFF
>TRBV7-9
CASLGGRQNTEAFF
>TRBV20-1
CSASGTSYNEQFF
>TRBV20-1
CSAFGQGQETQYF
>TRBV7-2
CASSLQGGRSGNTIYF
>TRBV5-5
CASSLQQRETQYF
>TRBV27
CASRLTGLAETQYF
>TRBV7-2
CASSPSGVPTDTQYF
>TRBV7-2
CASSPNAGDTQYF
>TRBV29-1
CSSWRTEETQYF
>TRBV29-1
CSVVDGTAQETQYF
>TRBV29-1
CSVRTFAGGPHEQYF
>TRBV20-1
CSATGLPLYEQYF
>TRBV28
CASSQRQKNTEAFF
>TRBV7-8
CASSPPGPTQYF
>TRBV5-1
CASSPAADGDEQFF
>TRBV5-1
CASSFSGNRDTQYF
>TRBV20-1
CSASRGLVFSHEQYF
>TRBV19
CASISVGGRGRAGELFF
>TRBV7-8
CASSSFTTLNTEAFF